The clone carrying this T cell receptor beta chain was counted a few times. Trimming removed 6 bases at V and 5 bases at J, with 10 bases between. CDR3 length: 12 residues. Per germline, CDR1 MNHEY and CDR2 SVGEGT. This entry comes from a study of human T cells and chemical hapten exposure. Noted time point: patch test 1, 2 weeks after DPC sensitization. The treatment denotes: therapeutic diphenylcyclopropenone sensitization with weekly scalp DPC. Whole blood, unfractionated, served as the material for total RNA extraction. TCRdb used MiXCR to reprocess the RACE reads, holding one entry per CDR3 protein. The data show approximately 43,000 distinct CDR3 sequences, 3% to 4.5% seen once.

Sequenced here: whole blood, sampled in connection with sensitization to the hapten diphenylcyclopropenone (DPC). This receptor was obtained from a man between 50 and 59 years old with alopecia areata. Some clones in this sample may be carry-over from other donors' samples. The V gene is TRBV6-2 or TRBV6-3, the J gene TRBJ1-1; D may be TRBD1 (6 bases). CDR3 sequence: CASRRGGTEAFF. CDR3 in DNA: TGTGCCAGCAGAAGGGGGGGAACTGAAGCTTTCTTT.